These 22 T cell receptor beta chains came from one sample sequenced in a study of cytomegalovirus exposure and HLA in healthy donors. The PCR ran on 60 Vbeta and 13 Jbeta primers. This table comes from immunoSEQ multiplex PCR, and its TCRdb copy is limited to in-frame clones, with some not included. The sample holds over 150,000 clones; roughly 80% are singletons and the top ten take more than 3.5%. Material: PBMCs. The source is a man in his forties in good health and CMV-seronegative.

This clone was found a few times. This sample also contains other DNA sequences that code for the same CDR3. This chain connects TRBV19 to TRBJ1-5, with TRBD1 matching 7 bases. The CDR3 length is 15 residues. From germline, CDR1 is LNHDA and CDR2 SQIVND (reference sequence). With V trimmed by 3 bases and J by 1 base, 3 bases remained unmatched. Written as DNA, the CDR3 is TGTGCCAGTAGTATCGCAGGGGGGAGCAATCAGCCCCAGCATTTT. Translated: CASSIAGGSNQPQHF.

This clone has a handful of counts. This sequence joins TRBV20-1 and TRBJ2-3; D not resolved. Trimming took 7 bases from V and 4 from J, leaving 9 bases between them. This CDR3 has 11 residues. Germline V gene lookup returns CDR1 DFQATT and CDR2 SNEGSKA (reference sequence). CDR3 coding DNA: TGCAGTGAGCGTGTGGCAGATACGCAGTATTTT. This translates into CSERVADTQYF.

The chain carries TRBV25-1 and TRBJ2-7; no clear D gene. This CDR3 region has 14 residues. V was pared by 2 bases and J by 6 bases, with 14 bases between. The V gene's germline CDR1 is MGHDK and CDR2 SYGVNS. The CDR3 DNA follows: TGTGCCAGCAGTGAAAGAGGTAAAACGGGCGAGCAGTACTTC. Its translation: CASSERGKTGEQYF.

The chain links TRBV10-3 to TRBJ1-2; weak D call: TRBD1 (6 bases). Germline V gene sequence: CDR1 ENHRY, CDR2 SYGVKD. The length of the CDR3 is 15 residues. The germline V and J ends were trimmed by 3 bases and 6 bases, with 17 bases remaining between them. For the CDR3, the DNA is TGTGCCATCAGTGACCCGGGGGGGGGCCTAAATGGCTACACCTTC. Its translation is CAISDPGGGLNGYTF.

V gene TRBV7-9 combines with J gene TRBJ2-5, with TRBD1 identical over 8 bases. The germline V gene has CDR1 SEHNR and CDR2 FQNEAQ (reference sequence). The CDR3 sequence is 14 residues long. The V segment lost 5 bases and the J segment 4 bases; nucleotides outside the gene matches: 6. CDR3 bases: TGTGCCAGCAGCCCAACAGGGGGACCAGAGACCCAGTACTTC. This sequence encodes CASSPTGGPETQYF.

V usage is TRBV30 and J usage is TRBJ1-2; D ambiguous. The germline V and J ends were trimmed by 8 bases and 4 bases, with 14 bases remaining between them. This CDR3 is built from 12 residues. The germline V gene has CDR1 GTSNPN and CDR2 SVGIG (reference sequence). The CDR3 region has the DNA TGTGCCGAGTCCCGTTCCGTCTATGGCTACACCTTC. The encoded protein is CAESRSVYGYTF.

This clone showed up just a few times. This chain uses TRBV7-6 with TRBJ1-1; D may be TRBD1 (5 bases). Germline V gives CDR1 SGHVS, CDR2 FNYEAQ. CDR3 length: 12 residues. Trimming cost V 8 bases and J 7 bases, with 14 bases left between them. The DNA for the CDR3 is TGTGCCAGCGGGAGGGGAACAGGTGAAGCTTTCTTT. This encodes CASGRGTGEAFF.

To note about this clone: One end of the junction is discordant with germline, which a read error may explain. The sample holds other DNA sequences that translate to the same CDR3. This chain joins TRBV7-9 and TRBJ1-5, with 7 bases that match TRBD1. Germline V CDR1 and CDR2: SEHNR, FQNEAQ (reference sequence). The CDR3 runs 15 residues. The CDR3 reads CASSFATGTDQPQHF. Here the CDR3 DNA reads TGCGCCAGCAGCTTCGCGACAGGGACCGATCAGCCCCAGCATTTT.

The chain recombines TRBV11-2 with TRBJ1-2; D remains unclear. Trimming took off 0 bases at V and 4 bases at J, with 9 bases between the two ends. Germline V gene lookup returns CDR1 SGHAT and CDR2 FQNNGV. The CDR3 has 14 amino acids. In DNA form, the CDR3 reads TGTGCCAGCAGCTTAGAGGCTGGTCGCTATGGCTACACCTTC. It yields the protein CASSLEAGRYGYTF.

The V gene is TRBV9, the J gene TRBJ2-3, with TRBD1 matching 10 bases. Germline trimming cut 0 bases from V and 6 bases from J; bases unmatched to any gene: 7. Germline V CDR1 and CDR2: SGDLS, YYNGEE. The CDR3 totals 16 residues. In DNA form, the CDR3 reads TGTGCCAGCAGCGTAGCATCCGGACAGGGGGGGGATACGCAGTATTTT. Translating gives CASSVASGQGGDTQYF.

This sequence joins TRBV10-3 and TRBJ2-1; no clear D. This CDR3 has 11 amino acids. In germline, CDR1 is ENHRY, CDR2 SYGVKD. The V end lost 6 bases, the J end lost 8 bases, and 8 bases lay between the germline ends. The CDR3 DNA follows: TGTGCCATCAGAGTGGGCTATGAGCAGTTCTTC. It is translated as CAIRVGYEQFF.

This clone occurred once. This sample includes further DNA sequences coding for the same CDR3. J is TRBJ1-5 and V is TRBV7-2; D unclear. The germline V gene encodes CDR1 SGHTA and CDR2 FQGNSA. The CDR3 sequence is 14 residues long. The V and J ends lost 1 base and 3 bases respectively, with 7 bases between them. Here the CDR3 DNA reads TGTGCCAGCAGCTTAGGGCAGTCCAATCAGCCCCAGCATTTT. It yields the protein CASSLGQSNQPQHF.

The CDR3 coding sequence is TGTGCCGGGGGGGGACAGGTACTCTACGAGCAGTACTTC. This encodes CAGGGQVLYEQYF. This sequence joins TRBV10-3 and TRBJ2-7; D is possibly TRBD1 (8 bases). The CDR3 loop spans 13 amino acids. With 11 bases removed from V and 3 bases from J, the gap between germline ends came to 17 bases. Per germline, CDR1 ENHRY and CDR2 SYGVKD.

This chain links TRBV10-3 with TRBJ1-1; D gene unclear. The V and J ends lost 4 bases and 3 bases respectively, with 6 bases between them. Germline V lookup: CDR1 ENHRY, CDR2 SYGVKD. CDR3 length: 12 residues. Here the CDR3 DNA reads TGTGCCATCAGTGGACGGGACACTGAAGCTTTCTTT. This gives the protein CAISGRDTEAFF.

This chain joins TRBV4-3 and TRBJ1-1, with TRBD1 matching over 7 bases. The CDR3 is made up of 15 amino acids. Germline loops: CDR1 LGHNA, CDR2 YSLEER. V shed 0 bases, J shed 4 bases, and the junction held 5 bases outside the gene matches. CDR3 nucleotides: TGCGCCAGCAGCCAAGATCGACAGGGAGGCACTGAAGCTTTCTTT. This gives the protein CASSQDRQGGTEAFF.

V is TRBV11-2 and J is TRBJ2-1; 8 nucleotides agree with TRBD2. With V trimmed by 1 base and J by 2 bases, 4 bases remained unmatched. Germline CDR1 SGHAT, CDR2 FQNNGV. The CDR3 is 16 amino acids. The chain's CDR3 is CASSLVRGGPYNEQFF. The CDR3 nucleotides are TGTGCCAGCAGCTTAGTACGGGGGGGCCCCTACAATGAGCAGTTCTTC.

The chain joins TRBV10-3 to TRBJ1-1, with D hard to call. Trimming shortened V by 4 bases and J by 7 bases, and 16 bases separated the two germline ends. Per the germline V gene, CDR1 is ENHRY and CDR2 is SYGVKD. This CDR3 comprises 14 residues. CDR3 DNA: TGTGCCATCAGTGTTACCTTAACGGCGGGTGAAGCTTTCTTT. Translating gives CAISVTLTAGEAFF.

This sequence joins TRBV2 and TRBJ1-2, with a tentative D call TRBD1 (6 bases). Germline CDR1 SNHLY, CDR2 FYNNEI. With 6 bases removed from V and 8 bases from J, the gap between germline ends came to 13 bases. The CDR3 totals 12 residues. CDR3 region: CASRVTGTGYTF. In DNA, the CDR3 is TGTGCCAGCAGGGTTACAGGGACGGGCTACACCTTC.

CDR3 amino acids: CASSPGGQETQYF. In nucleotides, the CDR3 is TGTGCCAGCAGCCCCGGGGGCCAAGAGACCCAGTACTTC. The chain carries TRBV7-3 and TRBJ2-5; TRBD2 is a possible D gene (6 bases). This CDR3 has 13 amino acids. Germline CDR1 reads SGHTA; CDR2 reads FQGTGA. Trimming took 5 bases from V and 1 from J, leaving 8 bases between them. Full variable domain (missing parts from reference TRBV7-3 and TRBJ2-5): GAGVSQTPSNKVTEKGKYVELRCDPISGHTALYWYRQSLGQGPEFLIYFQGTGAADDSGLPNDRFFAVRPEGSVSTLKIQRTERGDSAVYLCASSPGGQETQYFGPGTRLLVL.

The chain combines TRBV5-3 with TRBJ2-7, with 8 bases aligning to TRBD1. TRBV5-3 carries the ORF label, with uncertain function. With V trimmed by 7 bases and J by 6 bases, 12 bases remained unmatched. The CDR3 sequence is 14 residues long. CDR3 sequence reads: CARRGPGTGGEQYF. The CDR3 region has the DNA TGTGCCAGACGAGGACCCGGGACAGGAGGCGAGCAGTACTTC.

V gene TRBV29-1 combines with J gene TRBJ2-7, with D perhaps TRBD1 (6 bases). Germline CDR1 SQVTM, CDR2 ANQGSEA. Trimming took 6 bases from V and 3 from J, leaving 12 bases between them. The CDR3 spans 12 residues. DNA of the CDR3: TGCAGCGTACGGACAGTTATCTACGAGCAGTACTTC. This codes for CSVRTVIYEQYF.

This clone turned up a few times. The chain joins TRBV18 to TRBJ2-1; the match to TRBD1 covers 10 bases. After removal of 1 base from V and 5 bases from J, the junction contained 8 bases not matched to a gene. This CDR3 has 17 amino acids. The germline V gene encodes CDR1 KGHSH and CDR2 LQKENI. For the CDR3, the DNA is TGTGCCAGCTCACCACGGATTGACGGGACAGGGGACAATGAGCAGTTCTTC. This encodes CASSPRIDGTGDNEQFF.